Presented here are 5 T cell receptor beta chains from one specimen sequenced in a study of T cell repertoires in cytomegalovirus infection. TCRdb analysed the reads with MiXCR anew, one entry per CDR3 protein. Of about 920,000 distinct CDR3 sequences listed, around 32% were seen once; the top ten hold over 12%. Antigens for these TCRs are unknown. Sequenced material: cultured CD8+ T cells from PBMCs, taken from culture after CMV antigen stimulation. The source of these receptors is a human donor in good health (CMV status not recorded). Some clones in this sample may be carry-over from other donors' samples.

Details on this clonotype: One end of the junction fails to match germline, which may point to a read error. The DNA of the CDR3 is TGTGCCAGCAGCCAGGGGACTAGCGACTACACAGATACGCAGTATTTT. Its translation is CASSQGTSDYTDTQYF. The V call is TRBV4-1, the J call TRBJ2-3; 10 bases match TRBD2. CDR1 is MGHRA, CDR2 YSYEKL, per germline. The CDR3 is 16 residues long.

This clonotype turned up a few times. The CDR3 loop is CASGLVANQPQHF. CDR3 sequence (DNA): TGTGCTAGTGGTTTGGTGGCCAATCAGCCCCAGCATTTT. The chain joins TRBV12-5 to TRBJ1-5; D remains ambiguous. The CDR3 is made up of 13 amino acids. Trimming pared 0 bases from V and 3 bases from J, leaving 3 bases between. Germline V gene sequence: CDR1 LGHNT, CDR2 FRNRAP.

V gene TRBV29-1 combines with J gene TRBJ2-1; possibly TRBD1 or TRBD2 for D (6 bases each). This CDR3 has 14 amino acids. Per the germline V gene, CDR1 is SQVTM and CDR2 is ANQGSEA. V lost 5 bases to trimming and J lost 2 bases, with 13 bases between them. The CDR3 here is CSVQEGVPYNEQFF. In nucleotides, the CDR3 is TGCAGCGTTCAGGAGGGGGTGCCCTACAATGAGCAGTTCTTC.

The chain couples TRBV11-2 to TRBJ1-1, with D maybe TRBD1 (6 bases). From germline, CDR1 is SGHAT and CDR2 FQNNGV. V lost 4 bases and J 0 bases, leaving 12 bases between the germline ends. There are 15 residues in the CDR3. The CDR3 sequence is CASSSGGRMNTEAFF. The CDR3 DNA follows: TGTGCCAGCAGCTCCGGGGGGCGGATGAACACTGAAGCTTTCTTT.

About this clonotype: An end of the junction differs from the germline gene, which may be a read error. The V call is TRBV7-7, the J call TRBJ2-1; 7 nucleotides match TRBD1. The germline CDR1 and CDR2 sequences are SSHAT and FNYEAQ (reference sequence). The CDR3 runs 14 residues. CDR3 amino acids: CASSPDRVDNEQFF. The CDR3, as DNA: TGTGCTAGCAGCCCCGACAGGGTGGACAATGAGCAGTTCTTC.